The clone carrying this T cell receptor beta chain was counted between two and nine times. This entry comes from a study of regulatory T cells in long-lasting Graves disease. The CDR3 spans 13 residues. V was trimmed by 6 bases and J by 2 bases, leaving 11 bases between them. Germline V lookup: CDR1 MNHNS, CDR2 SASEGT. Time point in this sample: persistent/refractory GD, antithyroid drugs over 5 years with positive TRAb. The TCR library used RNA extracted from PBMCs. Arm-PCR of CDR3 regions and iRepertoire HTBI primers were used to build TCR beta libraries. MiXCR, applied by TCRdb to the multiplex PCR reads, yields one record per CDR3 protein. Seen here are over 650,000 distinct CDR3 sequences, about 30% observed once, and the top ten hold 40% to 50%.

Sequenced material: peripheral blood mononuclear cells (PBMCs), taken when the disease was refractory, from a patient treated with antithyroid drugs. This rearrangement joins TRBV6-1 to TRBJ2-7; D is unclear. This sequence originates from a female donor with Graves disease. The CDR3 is CASRSQNPYEQYF. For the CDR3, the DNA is TGTGCCAGCAGATCCCAAAACCCCTACGAGCAGTACTTC.